Listed below are T cell receptor beta chains from one sample, sequenced in a study of T-cell reconstitution after alpha-beta-depleted transplantation in children. TCRdb reanalysed the PCR reads using MiXCR and keeps one entry per CDR3 protein. The table has hundreds of thousands of distinct CDR3 sequences, around a third seen once; the top ten hold more than 2%. The sequencing used PBMCs from the stem cell graft donor, collected from the stem cell graft. The receptors were sampled from a human donor who donated a stem cell graft to a child with aplastic anemia. Both conserved end residues are part of each CDR3. The order of the fields is CDR3 protein, CDR3 DNA, V gene, clone size, J gene, D gene. The D gene is left open where the match is weak. Clone size is not always given. Where it is, it says once, few, many or a class for expanded clones.

CASSSLGAGGNQPQHF TGTGCCAGCAGCTCTCTCGGGGCAGGGGGCAATCAGCCCCAGCATTTT TRBV7-9 few TRBJ1-5 .
CATSVREGPSTDTQYF TGTGCCACCAGTGTTCGGGAGGGGCCTAGCACAGATACGCAGTATTTT TRBV24-1 . TRBJ2-3 TRBD2
CASSLRGNGETQYF TGTGCCAGCAGTTTGAGAGGGAACGGAGAGACCCAGTACTTC TRBV12-3/TRBV12-4 . TRBJ2-5 .
CATSRGGTVTEAFF TGTGCCACCAGCAGAGGTGGGACGGTGACTGAAGCTTTCTTT TRBV15 few TRBJ1-1 .
CASSFWPRNEQYF TGTGCCAGCAGTTTCTGGCCACGGAACGAGCAGTACTTC TRBV28 . TRBJ2-7 .
CASSLPPGQGAGTEAFF TGTGCCAGCAGTTTACCTCCGGGACAGGGGGCAGGCACTGAAGCTTTCTTT TRBV27 . TRBJ1-1 TRBD1
CASRVRFYNEQFF TGCGCCAGCAGGGTGCGGTTCTACAATGAGCAGTTCTTC TRBV5-1 . TRBJ2-1 .
CASLQGRLGSGTDTQYF TGTGCCAGCCTACAAGGACGGCTCGGATCGGGCACAGATACGCAGTATTTT TRBV19 . TRBJ2-3 .
CSASLPDTEAFF TGCAGTGCTAGTTTGCCGGACACTGAAGCTTTCTTT TRBV20-1 few TRBJ1-1 .
CASSLSGGELFF TGTGCCAGCAGTTTGTCAGGGGGGGAGCTGTTTTTT TRBV12-3/TRBV12-4 many TRBJ2-2 .
CATSDQYGEQFF TGTGCCACCAGTGACCAGTACGGTGAGCAGTTCTTC TRBV24-1 . TRBJ2-1 .
CASSPQEGSNEQFF TGTGCCAGCTCACCACAGGAAGGGAGCAATGAGCAGTTCTTC TRBV18 . TRBJ2-1 .
CASSLSQRQNTDTQYF TGTGCCAGCAGTTTGTCCCAACGACAGAACACAGATACGCAGTATTTT TRBV27 . TRBJ2-3 .
CASRVTSVGDEQFF TGCGCCAGCAGGGTAACTAGCGTGGGGGATGAGCAGTTCTTC TRBV10-2 . TRBJ2-1 TRBD2
CASSSGTGDTDTQYF TGCGCCAGCAGTAGTGGGACAGGGGACACAGATACGCAGTATTTT TRBV10-1 few TRBJ2-3 TRBD1
CASQIGTGYNEQFF TGCGCCAGCCAAATCGGGACAGGTTACAATGAGCAGTTCTTC TRBV5-1 few TRBJ2-1 TRBD1
CASSLRDSRNIQYF TGTGCCAGTAGTCTGCGGGACAGCAGAAACATTCAGTACTTC TRBV19 few TRBJ2-4 .
CASSQAVRGVDEQFF TGTGCCAGCAGCCAAGCTGTTAGGGGGGTGGATGAGCAGTTCTTC TRBV3-1 once TRBJ2-1 .
CASRGQGEAFF TGTGCCAGCCGAGGACAGGGGGAAGCTTTCTTT TRBV28 . TRBJ1-1 TRBD1
CASSPNRDISYNEQFF TGTGCCAGCAGTCCTAACAGGGATATCTCCTACAATGAGCAGTTCTTC TRBV12-3/TRBV12-4 few TRBJ2-1 .
CASSPLEQIGISTDTQYF TGTGCCAGCTCACCCTTGGAGCAGATAGGGATAAGCACAGATACGCAGTATTTT TRBV18 . TRBJ2-3 .
CSVDLVNEQYF TGCAGCGTTGACCTAGTGAACGAGCAGTACTTC TRBV29-1 . TRBJ2-7 .
CASSPSGSGVSTDTQYF TGTGCCAGCAGCCCCTCGGGAAGCGGAGTGAGCACAGATACGCAGTATTTT TRBV9 few TRBJ2-3 .
CASSIWGRAEDLYGYTF TGTGCCAGTAGTATTTGGGGAAGGGCGGAAGACCTTTATGGCTACACCTTC TRBV19 . TRBJ1-2 .
CASSGSGGRAHNEQFF TGCGCCAGCAGCGGAAGCGGCGGGAGAGCCCACAATGAGCAGTTCTTC TRBV5-1 . TRBJ2-1 TRBD2
CASSLSGVRDNEQFF TGTGCCAGCAGCTTATCGGGGGTGAGGGACAATGAGCAGTTCTTC TRBV7-3 few TRBJ2-1 .
CASSRNRGNNQPQHF TGTGCCAGCAGCCGTAACAGGGGGAACAATCAGCCCCAGCATTTT TRBV6-5 . TRBJ1-5 TRBD1
CASQISGEQFF TGTGCCAGCCAAATCAGCGGTGAGCAGTTCTTC TRBV5-6 . TRBJ2-1 .
CASTTGNYGYTF TGCGCCAGCACAACGGGGAACTATGGCTACACCTTC TRBV5-1 . TRBJ1-2 .